This T cell receptor (beta chain) comes out of a study of identical twins. Study findings and constraints: Conclusions relied on cross-sectional statistical analysis, not following the same donors. Where beta out-of-frame sequences were concerned, excess twin sharing was weaker. Models, which agreed with sharing between unrelated individuals, nonetheless underestimated the out-of-frame TCR alpha sharing seen in monozygotic twins.

Template switching (which added a universal primer site) was used, and cDNA carried unique molecular identifiers. Each CDR3 protein is one row after TCRdb ran MiXCR on the 5' RACE reads. The repertoire includes about 450,000 distinct CDR3 sequences, 18% of them detected once, and 9.5% to 15% sits in the top ten. This clonotype turned up a few times. The antigen remains unidentified. This sequence originates from a man aged 50-59 years in good health. The sequenced sample consisted of naive T cells sorted from blood.

The CDR3 loop reads CASSRTGDNEQFF. The CDR3 DNA is TGTGCCAGCAGCCGTACGGGGGACAATGAGCAGTTCTTC. The chain couples TRBV3-1 to TRBJ2-1; possibly TRBD2 for D (6 bases). Deletions cut 4 bases from V and 5 bases from J, with 9 bases between. This CDR3 has 13 amino acids. The germline gives CDR1 LGHDT, CDR2 YNNKEL (reference sequence).